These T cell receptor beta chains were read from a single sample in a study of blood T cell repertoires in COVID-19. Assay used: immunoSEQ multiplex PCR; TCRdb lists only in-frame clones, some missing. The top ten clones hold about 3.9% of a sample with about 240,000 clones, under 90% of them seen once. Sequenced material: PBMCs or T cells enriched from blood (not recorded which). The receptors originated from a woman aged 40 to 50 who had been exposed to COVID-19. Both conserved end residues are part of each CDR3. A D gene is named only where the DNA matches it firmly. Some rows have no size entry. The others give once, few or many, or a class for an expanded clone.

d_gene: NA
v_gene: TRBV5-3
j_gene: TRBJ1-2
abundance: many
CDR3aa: CARSLLTDYENGYTF
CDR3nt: TGTGCCAGAAGCTTGCTAACTGATTATGAGAACGGCTACACCTTC

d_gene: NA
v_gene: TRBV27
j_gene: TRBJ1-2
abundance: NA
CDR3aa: CASSIDTGNVYGYTF
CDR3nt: TGTGCCAGCAGCATCGATACAGGGAATGTCTATGGCTACACCTTC

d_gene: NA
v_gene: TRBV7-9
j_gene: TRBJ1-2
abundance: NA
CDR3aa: CASSFGGGPYYGYTF
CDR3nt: TGTGCCAGCAGCTTTGGGGGGGGACCGTACTATGGCTACACCTTC

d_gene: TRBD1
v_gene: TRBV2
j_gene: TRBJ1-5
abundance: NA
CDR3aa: CASQRGQPSGQPQHF
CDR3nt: TGTGCCAGTCAGAGGGGACAGCCTTCAGGTCAGCCCCAGCATTTT

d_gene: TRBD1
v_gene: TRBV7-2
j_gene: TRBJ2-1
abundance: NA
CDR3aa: CASSQPGQGNYNEQFF
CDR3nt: TGTGCCAGCAGTCAACCGGGACAGGGGAATTACAATGAGCAGTTCTTC

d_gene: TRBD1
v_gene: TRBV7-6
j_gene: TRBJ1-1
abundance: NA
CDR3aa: CASSHRDRAIGEAFF
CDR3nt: TGTGCCAGCAGCCACCGGGACAGGGCCATCGGGGAAGCTTTCTTT

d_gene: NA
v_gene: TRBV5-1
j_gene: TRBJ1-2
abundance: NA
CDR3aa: CASSPTGGHGYTF
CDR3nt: TGCGCCAGCAGCCCGACAGGAGGTCATGGCTACACCTTC

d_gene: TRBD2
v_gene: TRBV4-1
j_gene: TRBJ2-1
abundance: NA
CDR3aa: CASSQTLAGARGEQFF
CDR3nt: TGCGCCAGCAGCCAAACCTTAGCGGGGGCCAGGGGTGAGCAGTTCTTC

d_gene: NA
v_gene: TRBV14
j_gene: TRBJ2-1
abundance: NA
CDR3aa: CASSQDYSSYNEQFF
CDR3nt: TGTGCCAGCAGCCAAGATTACAGTTCCTACAATGAGCAGTTCTTC

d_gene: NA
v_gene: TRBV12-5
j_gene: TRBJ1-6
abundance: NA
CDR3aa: CASGLPPAPGSHSPLHF
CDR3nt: TGTGCTAGTGGTTTGCCCCCCGCCCCGGGGTCGCATTCACCCCTCCACTTT

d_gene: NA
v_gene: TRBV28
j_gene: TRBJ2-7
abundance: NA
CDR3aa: CASSTAYEQYF
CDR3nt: TGTGCCAGCAGCACAGCCTACGAGCAGTACTTC

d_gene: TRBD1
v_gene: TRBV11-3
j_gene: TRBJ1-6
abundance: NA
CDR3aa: CASSWTGDSPLHF
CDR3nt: TGTGCCAGCAGTTGGACAGGGGACTCACCCCTCCACTTT

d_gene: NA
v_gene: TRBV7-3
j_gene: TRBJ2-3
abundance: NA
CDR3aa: CASSPQGPDTQYF
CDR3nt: TGTGCCAGCAGCCCACAGGGCCCAGATACGCAGTATTTT

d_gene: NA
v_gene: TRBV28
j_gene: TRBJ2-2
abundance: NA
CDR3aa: CASSSFGGPDTGELFF
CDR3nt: TGTGCCAGCAGTTCCTTTGGAGGCCCGGACACCGGGGAGCTGTTTTTT

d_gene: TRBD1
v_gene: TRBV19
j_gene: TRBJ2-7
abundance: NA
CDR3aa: CASSMGRQGSYEQYF
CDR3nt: TGTGCCAGTAGTATGGGCAGACAGGGGAGTTACGAGCAGTACTTC

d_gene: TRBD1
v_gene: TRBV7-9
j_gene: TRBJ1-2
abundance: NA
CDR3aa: CASSWGQGGNYAGYTF
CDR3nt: TGTGCCAGCAGCTGGGGACAGGGGGGGAACTATGCTGGCTACACCTTC

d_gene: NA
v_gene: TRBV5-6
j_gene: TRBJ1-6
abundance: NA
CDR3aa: CASSFEGRRSPLHF
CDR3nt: TGTGCCAGCAGCTTCGAGGGTCGACGATCACCCCTCCACTTT

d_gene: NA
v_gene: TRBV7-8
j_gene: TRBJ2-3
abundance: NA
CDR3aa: CASSPRGGQRRDTQYF
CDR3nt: TGTGCCAGCAGCCCGCGAGGGGGTCAACGAAGAGATACGCAGTATTTT

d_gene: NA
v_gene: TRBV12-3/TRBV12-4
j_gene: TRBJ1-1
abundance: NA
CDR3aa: CASREQENTEAFF
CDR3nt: TGTGCCAGCAGGGAACAGGAGAACACTGAAGCTTTCTTT

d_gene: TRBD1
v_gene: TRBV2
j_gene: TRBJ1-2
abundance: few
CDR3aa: CASSEQGVPGYTF
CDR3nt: TGTGCCAGCAGTGAACAGGGGGTCCCCGGCTACACCTTC

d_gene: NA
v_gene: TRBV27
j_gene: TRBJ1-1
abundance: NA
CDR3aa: CASSASRGFTEAFF
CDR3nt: TGTGCCAGCAGTGCCTCCAGGGGCTTCACTGAAGCTTTCTTT

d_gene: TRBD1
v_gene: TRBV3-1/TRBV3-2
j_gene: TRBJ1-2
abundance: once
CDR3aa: CASSSHSSTGLNDGYTF
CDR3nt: TGTGCCAGCAGCTCCCATTCCTCGACAGGGTTGAATGATGGCTACACCTTC

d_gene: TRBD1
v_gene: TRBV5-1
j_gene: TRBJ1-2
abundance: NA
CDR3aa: CASSLGQGAPGYTF
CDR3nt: TGCGCCAGCAGCCTAGGACAGGGGGCGCCTGGCTACACCTTC

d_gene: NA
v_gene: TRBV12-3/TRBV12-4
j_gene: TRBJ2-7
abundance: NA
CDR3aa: CASSLQLSYEQYF
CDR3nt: TGTGCCAGCAGTTTACAACTGAGCTACGAGCAGTACTTC

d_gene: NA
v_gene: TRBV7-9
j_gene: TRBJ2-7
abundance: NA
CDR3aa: CASSLGRTYEQYF
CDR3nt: TGTGCCAGCAGCTTAGGGAGGACCTACGAGCAGTACTTC

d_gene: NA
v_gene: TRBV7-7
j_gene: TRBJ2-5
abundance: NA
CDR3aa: CASTETTGLGETQYF
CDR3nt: TGTGCCAGCACCGAAACCACAGGATTGGGGGAGACCCAGTACTTC